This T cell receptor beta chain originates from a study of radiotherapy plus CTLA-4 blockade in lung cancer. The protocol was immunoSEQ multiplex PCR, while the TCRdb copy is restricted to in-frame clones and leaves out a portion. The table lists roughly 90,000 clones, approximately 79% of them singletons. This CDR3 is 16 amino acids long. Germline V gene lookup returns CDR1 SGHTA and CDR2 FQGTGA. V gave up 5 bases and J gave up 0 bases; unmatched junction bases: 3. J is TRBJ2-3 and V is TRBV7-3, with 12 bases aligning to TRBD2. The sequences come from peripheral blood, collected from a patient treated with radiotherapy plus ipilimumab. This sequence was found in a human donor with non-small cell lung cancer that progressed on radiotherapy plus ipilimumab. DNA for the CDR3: TGTGCCAGCAGCCCCGGGACTAGCGGGAGCACAGATACGCAGTATTTT. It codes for CASSPGTSGSTDTQYF.